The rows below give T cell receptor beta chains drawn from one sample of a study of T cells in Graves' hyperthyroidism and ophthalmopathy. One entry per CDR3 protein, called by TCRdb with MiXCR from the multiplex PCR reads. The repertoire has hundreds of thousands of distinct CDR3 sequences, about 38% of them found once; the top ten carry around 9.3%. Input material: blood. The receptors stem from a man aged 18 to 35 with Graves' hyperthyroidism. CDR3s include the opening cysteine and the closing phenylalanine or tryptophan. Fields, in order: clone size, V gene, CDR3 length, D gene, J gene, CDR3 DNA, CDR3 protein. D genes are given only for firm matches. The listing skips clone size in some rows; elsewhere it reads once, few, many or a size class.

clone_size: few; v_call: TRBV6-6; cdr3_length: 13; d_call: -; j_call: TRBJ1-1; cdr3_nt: TGTGCCAGCAGTTACTCAGGGGCAGTTGAAGCTTTCTTT; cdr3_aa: CASSYSGAVEAFF
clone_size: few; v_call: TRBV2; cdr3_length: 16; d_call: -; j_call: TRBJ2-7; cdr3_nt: TGTGCCAGCAGCTTGAACCGGGACTCCTCAACCTACGAGCAGTACTTC; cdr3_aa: CASSLNRDSSTYEQYF
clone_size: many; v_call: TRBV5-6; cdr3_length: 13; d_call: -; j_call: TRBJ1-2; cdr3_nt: TGTGCCAGCAGTGGGGCCGGCCTCTATGGCTACACCTTC; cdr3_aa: CASSGAGLYGYTF
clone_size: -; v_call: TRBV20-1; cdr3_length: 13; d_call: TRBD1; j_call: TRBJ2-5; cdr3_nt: TGCAGTGTTGACAGGGGAAACCAAGAGACCCAGTACTTC; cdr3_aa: CSVDRGNQETQYF
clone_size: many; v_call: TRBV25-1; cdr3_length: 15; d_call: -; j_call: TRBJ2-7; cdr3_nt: TGTGCCAGCAGACCCCCAATGGACAGAGGGAGCGGGCAGTACTTC; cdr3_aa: CASRPPMDRGSGQYF
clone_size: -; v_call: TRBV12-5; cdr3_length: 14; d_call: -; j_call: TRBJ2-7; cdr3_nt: TGTGCTAGTGGTTTGGTCTTACACCCGTACGAGCAGTACTTC; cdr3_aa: CASGLVLHPYEQYF
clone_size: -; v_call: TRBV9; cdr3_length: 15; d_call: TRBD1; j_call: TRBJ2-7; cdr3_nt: TGTGCCAGCAGCCTTGGGACAGGGGGTATCCACGAGCAGTACTTC; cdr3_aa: CASSLGTGGIHEQYF
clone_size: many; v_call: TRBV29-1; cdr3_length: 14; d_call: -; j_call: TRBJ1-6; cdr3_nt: TGCAGCGCGCGGGGGCCAGGGAATAATTCACCCCTCCACTTT; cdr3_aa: CSARGPGNNSPLHF
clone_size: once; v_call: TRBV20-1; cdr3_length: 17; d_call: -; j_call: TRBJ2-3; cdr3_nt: TGCAGTGCGTGGGACAGAGTGGGGGGGCGGAGCACAGATACGCAGTATTTT; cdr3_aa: CSAWDRVGGRSTDTQYF
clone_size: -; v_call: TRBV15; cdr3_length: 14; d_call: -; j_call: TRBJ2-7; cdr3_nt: TGTGCCACCGCGAGGGGTAGTTCCCTCTACGAGCAGTACTTC; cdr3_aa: CATARGSSLYEQYF
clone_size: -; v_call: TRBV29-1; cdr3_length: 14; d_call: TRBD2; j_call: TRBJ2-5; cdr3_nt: TGCAGCGTAGGGGGACTAGCGAATCAAGAGACCCAGTACTTC; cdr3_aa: CSVGGLANQETQYF
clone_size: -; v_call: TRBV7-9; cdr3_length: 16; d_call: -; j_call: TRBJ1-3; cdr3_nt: TGTGCCAGCAGCTTAACCGGGGCGGGATATGGAAACACCATATATTTT; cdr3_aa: CASSLTGAGYGNTIYF
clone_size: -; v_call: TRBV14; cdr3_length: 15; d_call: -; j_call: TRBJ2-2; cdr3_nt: TGTGCCAGCAGCCCTCTAGACGGAGGCACCGGGGAGCTGTTTTTT; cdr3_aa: CASSPLDGGTGELFF
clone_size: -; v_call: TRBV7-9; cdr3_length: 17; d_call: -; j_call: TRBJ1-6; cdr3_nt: TGTGCCAGCAGCAAAAGGGCGAGTTCGACGAAGAATTCACCCCTCCACTTT; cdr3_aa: CASSKRASSTKNSPLHF
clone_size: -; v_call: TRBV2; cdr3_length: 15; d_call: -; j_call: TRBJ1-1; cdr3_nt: TGTGCCAGCAGTGCACAGGGCGTTTATGGCACTGAAGCTTTCTTT; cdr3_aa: CASSAQGVYGTEAFF
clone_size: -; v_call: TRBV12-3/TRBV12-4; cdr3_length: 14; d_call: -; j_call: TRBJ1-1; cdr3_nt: TGTGCCAGCAGCCCAGCGGGTGAGGGCAGAGGGGCTTTCTTT; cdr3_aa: CASSPAGEGRGAFF
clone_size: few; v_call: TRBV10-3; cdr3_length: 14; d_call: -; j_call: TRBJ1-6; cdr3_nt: TGTGCCATCAGTGATGACCCAGGGAATTCACCCCTCCACTTT; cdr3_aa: CAISDDPGNSPLHF
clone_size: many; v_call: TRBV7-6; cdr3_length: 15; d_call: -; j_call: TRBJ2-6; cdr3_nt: TGTGCCAGCAGCCGCTGGGCCTACGGGGCCAACGTCCTGACTTTC; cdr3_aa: CASSRWAYGANVLTF
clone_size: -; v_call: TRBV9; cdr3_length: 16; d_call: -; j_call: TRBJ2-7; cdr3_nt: TGTGCCAGCAGCCAAGGGACGGGGCAAGGGATGTACGAGCAGTACTTC; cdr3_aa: CASSQGTGQGMYEQYF
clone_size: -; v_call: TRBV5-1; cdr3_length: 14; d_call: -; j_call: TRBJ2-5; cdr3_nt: TGCGCCAGCAGCTCGAGACAGGACCAAGAGACCCAGTACTTC; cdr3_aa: CASSSRQDQETQYF
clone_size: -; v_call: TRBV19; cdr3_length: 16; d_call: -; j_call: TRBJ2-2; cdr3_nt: TGTGCCAGTAGTTCTTCTGGGCCGTCATGGGCCGGGGAGCTGTTTTTT; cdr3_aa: CASSSSGPSWAGELFF
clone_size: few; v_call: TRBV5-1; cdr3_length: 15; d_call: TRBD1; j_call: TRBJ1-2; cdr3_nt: TGCGCCAGCAGCCCCGGGACAGGGGCCTTCTATGGCTACACCTTC; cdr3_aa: CASSPGTGAFYGYTF
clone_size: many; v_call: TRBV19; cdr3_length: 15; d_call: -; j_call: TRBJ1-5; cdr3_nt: TGTGCCAGTAAGGCCTTAAGGGAAAGCAATCAGCCCCAGCATTTT; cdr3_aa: CASKALRESNQPQHF
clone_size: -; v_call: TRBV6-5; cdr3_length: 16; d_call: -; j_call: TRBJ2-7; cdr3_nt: TGTGCCAGCAGCTCTCGTCGAGGACGGGTTCAACCGAGGCAGTACTTC; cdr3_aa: CASSSRRGRVQPRQYF
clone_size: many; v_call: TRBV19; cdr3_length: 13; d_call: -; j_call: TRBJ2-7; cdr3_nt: TGTGCCAGTAGGGAGGACGGAACCTACGAGCAGTACTTC; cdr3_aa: CASREDGTYEQYF
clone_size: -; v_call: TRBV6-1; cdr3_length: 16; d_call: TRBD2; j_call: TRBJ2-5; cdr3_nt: TGTGCCAGCAGTCGAGGACTAGCGGGGGTTCAAGAGACCCAGTACTTC; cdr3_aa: CASSRGLAGVQETQYF
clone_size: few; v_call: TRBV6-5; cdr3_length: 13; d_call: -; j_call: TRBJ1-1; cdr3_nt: TGTGCCAGCAGTCAGGGGTTTTACACTGAAGCTTTCTTT; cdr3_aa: CASSQGFYTEAFF
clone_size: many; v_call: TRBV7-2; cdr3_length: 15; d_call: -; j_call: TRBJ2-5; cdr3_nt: TGTGCCAGCAGCTCCGTGGCGGATTGGGAAGAGACCCAGTACTTC; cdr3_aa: CASSSVADWEETQYF
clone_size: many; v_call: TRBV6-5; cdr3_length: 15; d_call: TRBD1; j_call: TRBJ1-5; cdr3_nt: TGTGCCAGCAGTTTCGGACAGGGGGGAAATCAGCCCCAGCATTTT; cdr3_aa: CASSFGQGGNQPQHF
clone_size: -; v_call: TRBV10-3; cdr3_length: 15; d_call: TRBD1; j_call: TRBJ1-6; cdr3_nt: TGTGCCAGCAGCCGGGACAGGGCCTATAATTCACCCCTCCACTTT; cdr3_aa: CASSRDRAYNSPLHF